A selection of T cell receptor gamma chains follows, all from one sample in a study of Vδ1+ human thymocytes. TCRdb repeated clone calling on the multiplex PCR reads with CATT. Found here are 25,000 to 35,000 gamma-chain clones, about a fifth of them singletons; the top ten hold 1.5% to 2%. Sequencing input: Vdelta1+ gamma-delta thymocytes from the thymus. Receptors were obtained from a boy under three years old who had congenital heart surgery. The CDR3 runs from the conserved cysteine through the conserved F or W. Each record gives: clone size, J gene, V gene, CDR3 DNA, CDR3 protein. Only some rows state a clone size, as once, few, many or a class for expanded clones.

. | TRGJ1/TRGJ2 | TRGV5 | TGTGCCACCTGGGACAGGTCCGCCAGGCATTATAAGAAACTCTTT | CATWDRSARHYKKLF
. | TRGJ1/TRGJ2 | TRGV3 | TGTGCCACCTGGGACACGTCAAATAAGAAACTCTTT | CATWDTSNKKLF
. | TRGJ1/TRGJ2 | TRGV4 | TGTGCCACCTGGGACTCTAATCACGGTTATAAGAAACTCTTT | CATWDSNHGYKKLF
. | TRGJ1/TRGJ2 | TRGV5 | TGTGCCACCTGGGACAGATCAAATTCGAATTATTATAAGAAACTCTTT | CATWDRSNSNYYKKLF
few | TRGJ1/TRGJ2 | TRGV9 | TGTGCCTTGTGGGAGGGCCAAAATAAGAAACTCTTT | CALWEGQNKKLF
. | TRGJ1/TRGJ2 | TRGV4 | TGTGCCACCTGGGATGGGTTTCATTGTTGGAAACTCTTT | CATWDGFHCWKLF
. | TRGJ1/TRGJ2 | TRGV4 | TGTGCCACCTGGGTGTTTGATTATAAGAAACTCTTT | CATWVFDYKKLF
once | TRGJ1/TRGJ2 | TRGV9 | TGTGCCTTGTGGGAGGTTACTCGTTATTATAAGAAACTCTTT | CALWEVTRYYKKLF
. | TRGJ1/TRGJ2 | TRGV9 | TGTGCCTTGTGGGACGCGCCCCAAAAGAAACTCTTT | CALWDAPQKKLF
. | TRGJ1/TRGJ2 | TRGV9 | TGTGCCTTGTTGGAGTATGAGATTGGAAGCAAGAAACTCTTT | CALLEYEIGSKKLF
few | TRGJ1/TRGJ2 | TRGV9 | TGTGCCTTGTGGGAGGTGCTGACCCCTGACCGGTATTATAAGAAACTCTTT | CALWEVLTPDRYYKKLF
few | TRGJ1/TRGJ2 | TRGV5 | TGTGCCACCTGGGACAGGATATCTATTAAGAAACTCTTT | CATWDRISIKKLF